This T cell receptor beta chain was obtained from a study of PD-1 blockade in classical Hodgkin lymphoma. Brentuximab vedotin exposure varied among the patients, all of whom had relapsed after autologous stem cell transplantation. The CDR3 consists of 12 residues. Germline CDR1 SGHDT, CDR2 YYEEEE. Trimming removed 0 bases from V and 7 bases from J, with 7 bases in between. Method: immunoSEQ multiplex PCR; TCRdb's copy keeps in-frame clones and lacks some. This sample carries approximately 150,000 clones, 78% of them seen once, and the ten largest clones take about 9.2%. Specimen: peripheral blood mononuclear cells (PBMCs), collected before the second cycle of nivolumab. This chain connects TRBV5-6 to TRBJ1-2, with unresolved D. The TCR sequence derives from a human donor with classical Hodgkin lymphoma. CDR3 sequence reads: CASSLAPGGYTF. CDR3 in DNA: TGTGCCAGCAGCTTGGCTCCGGGTGGCTACACCTTC.